This TCR beta chain was profiled in a study of a mutant IDH1 vaccine in newly diagnosed glioma. Turning to the study itself: Before enrollment, patients got radiotherapy alone, temozolomide alone, or mostly the combination.

In the case of this clone: Its specificity is unknown.

Time point specified: week 47, end of study. A single vaccine dose contained 300 ug of mutant IDH1 20-mer peptide, and topical imiquimod was used with it. The length of the CDR3 is 15 residues. The germline gives CDR1 SGHRS, CDR2 YFSETQ. V gave up 0 bases and J gave up 8 bases, with 14 bases separating them. Clones were read by immunoSEQ multiplex PCR, and TCRdb kept only the in-frame ones, dropping some. Seen here are approximately 80,000 clones, 80% to 90% observed once, and the top ten hold 4% to 5.5%. The clonotype originates from a man in his forties or fifties with glioma. The sequencing used PBMCs, collected from a glioma patient whose treatment included an IDH1 peptide vaccine. This rearrangement joins TRBV5-1 to TRBJ1-4; TRBD1 is a possible D gene (5 bases). The CDR3: CASSLGGRVNEKLFF. The CDR3 nucleotides read TGCGCCAGCAGCTTGGGTGGCAGGGTAAACGAAAAACTGTTTTTT.